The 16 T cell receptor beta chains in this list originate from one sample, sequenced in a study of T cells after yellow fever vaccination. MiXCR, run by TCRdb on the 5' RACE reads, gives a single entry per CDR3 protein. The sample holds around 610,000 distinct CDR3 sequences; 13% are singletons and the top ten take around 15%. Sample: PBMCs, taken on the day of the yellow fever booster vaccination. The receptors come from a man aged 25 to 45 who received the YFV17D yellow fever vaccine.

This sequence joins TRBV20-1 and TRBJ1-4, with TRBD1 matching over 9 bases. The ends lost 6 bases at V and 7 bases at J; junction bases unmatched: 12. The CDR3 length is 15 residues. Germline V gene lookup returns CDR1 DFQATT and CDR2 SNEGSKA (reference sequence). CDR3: CSASFYRGRVEKLFF. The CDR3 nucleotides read TGCAGTGCGAGTTTCTACAGGGGGCGCGTTGAAAAACTGTTTTTT.

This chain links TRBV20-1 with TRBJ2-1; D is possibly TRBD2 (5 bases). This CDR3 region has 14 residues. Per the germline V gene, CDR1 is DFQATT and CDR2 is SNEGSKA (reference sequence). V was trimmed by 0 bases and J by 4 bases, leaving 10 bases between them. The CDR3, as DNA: TGCAGTGCTAGAGATGTTAGCGCGTACAATGAGCAGTTCTTC. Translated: CSARDVSAYNEQFF.

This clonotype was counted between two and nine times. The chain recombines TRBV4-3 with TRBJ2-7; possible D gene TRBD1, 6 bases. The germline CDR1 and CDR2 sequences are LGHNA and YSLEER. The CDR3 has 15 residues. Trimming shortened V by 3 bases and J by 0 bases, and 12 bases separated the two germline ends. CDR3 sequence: CASSQSRGDSYEQYF. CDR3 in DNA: TGCGCCAGCAGCCAGTCCAGGGGTGACTCCTACGAGCAGTACTTC.

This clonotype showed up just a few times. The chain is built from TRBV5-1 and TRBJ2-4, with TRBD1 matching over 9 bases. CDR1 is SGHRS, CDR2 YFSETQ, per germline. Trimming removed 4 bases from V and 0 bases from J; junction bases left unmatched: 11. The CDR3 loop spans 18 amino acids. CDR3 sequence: CASSPVGTGLLAKNIQYF. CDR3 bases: TGCGCCAGCAGCCCGGTGGGGACAGGGCTCTTAGCCAAAAACATTCAGTACTTC. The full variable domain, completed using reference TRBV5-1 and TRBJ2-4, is KAGVTQTPRYLIKTRGQQVTLSCSPISGHRSVSWYQQTPGQGLQFLFEYFSETQRNKGNFPGRFSGRQFSNSRSEMNVSTLELGDSALYLCASSPVGTGLLAKNIQYFGAGTRLSVL.

CDR3 residues: CASSSTGLEQFF. The DNA for the CDR3 is TGTGCCAGCAGCAGTACAGGGCTCGAGCAGTTCTTC. The V and J genes are TRBV7-6 and TRBJ2-1; maybe TRBD1 (6 bases). The CDR3 has 12 amino acids. V gave up 5 bases and J gave up 10 bases, with 12 bases separating them. Looked up from germline, CDR1 is SGHVS and CDR2 is FNYEAQ.

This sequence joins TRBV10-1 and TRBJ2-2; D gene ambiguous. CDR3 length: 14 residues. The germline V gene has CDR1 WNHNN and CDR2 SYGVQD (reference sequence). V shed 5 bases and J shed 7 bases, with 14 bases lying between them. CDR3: CASSRQGSGGELFF. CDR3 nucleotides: TGCGCCAGCAGTAGGCAAGGATCGGGCGGGGAGCTGTTTTTT.

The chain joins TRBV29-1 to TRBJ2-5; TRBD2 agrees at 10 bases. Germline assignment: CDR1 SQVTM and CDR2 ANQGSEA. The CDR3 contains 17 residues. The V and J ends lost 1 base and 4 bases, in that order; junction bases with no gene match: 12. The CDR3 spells CSVEASFSSGSSETQYF. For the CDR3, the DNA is TGCAGCGTTGAAGCAAGCTTTTCTAGCGGGAGTTCAGAGACCCAGTACTTC.

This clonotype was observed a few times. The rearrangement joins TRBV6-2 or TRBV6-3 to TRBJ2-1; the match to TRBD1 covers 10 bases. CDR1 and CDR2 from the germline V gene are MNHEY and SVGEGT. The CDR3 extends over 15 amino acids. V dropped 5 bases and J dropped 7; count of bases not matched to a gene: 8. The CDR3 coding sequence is TGTGCCAGCAGTCCCCCAGGGACAGGGGCTAATGAGCAGTTCTTC. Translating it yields CASSPPGTGANEQFF.

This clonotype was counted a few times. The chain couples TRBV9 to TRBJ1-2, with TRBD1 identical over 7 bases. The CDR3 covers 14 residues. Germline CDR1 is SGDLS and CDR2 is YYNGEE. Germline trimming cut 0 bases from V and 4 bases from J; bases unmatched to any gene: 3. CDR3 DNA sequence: TGTGCCAGCAGCGTAGGACAGGGAACCTATGGCTACACCTTC. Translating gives CASSVGQGTYGYTF.

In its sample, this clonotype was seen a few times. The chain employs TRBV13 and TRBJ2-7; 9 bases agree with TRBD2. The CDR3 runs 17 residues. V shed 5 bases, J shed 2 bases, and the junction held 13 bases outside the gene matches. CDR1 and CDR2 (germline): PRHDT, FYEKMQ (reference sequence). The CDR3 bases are TGTGCCAGCAGCCCCCTGACTAGCGGAGGACGGACCTACGAGCAGTACTTC. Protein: CASSPLTSGGRTYEQYF.

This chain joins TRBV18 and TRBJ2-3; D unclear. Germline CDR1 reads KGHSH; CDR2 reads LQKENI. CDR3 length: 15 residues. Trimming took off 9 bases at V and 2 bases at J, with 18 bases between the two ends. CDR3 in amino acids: CASSKASYNTDTQYF. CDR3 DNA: TGTGCCAGTTCCAAGGCGTCGTACAACACAGATACGCAGTATTTT. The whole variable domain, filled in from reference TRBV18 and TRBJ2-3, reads NAGVMQNPRHLVRRRGQEARLRCSPMKGHSHVYWYRQLPEEGLKFMVYLQKENIIDESGMPKERFSAEFPKEGPSILRIQQVVRGDSAAYFCASSKASYNTDTQYFGPGTRLTVL.

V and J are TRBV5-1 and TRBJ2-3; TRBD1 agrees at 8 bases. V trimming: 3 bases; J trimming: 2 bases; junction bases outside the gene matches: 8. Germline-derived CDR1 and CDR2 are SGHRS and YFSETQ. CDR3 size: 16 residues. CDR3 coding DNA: TGCGCCAGCAGCTGGACCGACAGGGGCCTCACAGATACGCAGTATTTT. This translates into CASSWTDRGLTDTQYF.

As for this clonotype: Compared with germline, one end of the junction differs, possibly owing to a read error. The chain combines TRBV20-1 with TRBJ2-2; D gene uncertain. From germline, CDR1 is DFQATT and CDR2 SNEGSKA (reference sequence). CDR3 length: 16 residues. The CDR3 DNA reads TGCTGTGCTAGACACCCCCAACACCATGGCACCGGGGAGCTGTTTTTT. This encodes CCARHPQHHGTGELFF.

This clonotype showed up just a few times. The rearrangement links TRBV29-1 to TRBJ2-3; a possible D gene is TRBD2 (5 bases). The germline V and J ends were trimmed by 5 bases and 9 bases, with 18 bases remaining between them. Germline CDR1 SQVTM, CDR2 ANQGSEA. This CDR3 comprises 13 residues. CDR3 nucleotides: TGCAGCGTTAAGGACCCCCGGGAAGACACGCAGTATTTT. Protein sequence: CSVKDPREDTQYF.

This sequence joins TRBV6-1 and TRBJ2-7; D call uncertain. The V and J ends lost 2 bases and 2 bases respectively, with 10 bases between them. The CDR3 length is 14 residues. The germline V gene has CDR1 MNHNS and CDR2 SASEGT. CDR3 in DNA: TGTGCCAGCAGTGAATCGTACGGGCCCTACGAGCAGTACTTC. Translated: CASSESYGPYEQYF.

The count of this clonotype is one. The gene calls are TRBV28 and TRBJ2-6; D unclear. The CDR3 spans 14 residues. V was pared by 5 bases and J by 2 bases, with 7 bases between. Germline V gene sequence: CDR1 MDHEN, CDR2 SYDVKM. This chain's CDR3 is CASSALPGANVLTF. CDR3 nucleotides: TGTGCCAGCAGTGCACTACCTGGGGCCAACGTCCTGACTTTC.